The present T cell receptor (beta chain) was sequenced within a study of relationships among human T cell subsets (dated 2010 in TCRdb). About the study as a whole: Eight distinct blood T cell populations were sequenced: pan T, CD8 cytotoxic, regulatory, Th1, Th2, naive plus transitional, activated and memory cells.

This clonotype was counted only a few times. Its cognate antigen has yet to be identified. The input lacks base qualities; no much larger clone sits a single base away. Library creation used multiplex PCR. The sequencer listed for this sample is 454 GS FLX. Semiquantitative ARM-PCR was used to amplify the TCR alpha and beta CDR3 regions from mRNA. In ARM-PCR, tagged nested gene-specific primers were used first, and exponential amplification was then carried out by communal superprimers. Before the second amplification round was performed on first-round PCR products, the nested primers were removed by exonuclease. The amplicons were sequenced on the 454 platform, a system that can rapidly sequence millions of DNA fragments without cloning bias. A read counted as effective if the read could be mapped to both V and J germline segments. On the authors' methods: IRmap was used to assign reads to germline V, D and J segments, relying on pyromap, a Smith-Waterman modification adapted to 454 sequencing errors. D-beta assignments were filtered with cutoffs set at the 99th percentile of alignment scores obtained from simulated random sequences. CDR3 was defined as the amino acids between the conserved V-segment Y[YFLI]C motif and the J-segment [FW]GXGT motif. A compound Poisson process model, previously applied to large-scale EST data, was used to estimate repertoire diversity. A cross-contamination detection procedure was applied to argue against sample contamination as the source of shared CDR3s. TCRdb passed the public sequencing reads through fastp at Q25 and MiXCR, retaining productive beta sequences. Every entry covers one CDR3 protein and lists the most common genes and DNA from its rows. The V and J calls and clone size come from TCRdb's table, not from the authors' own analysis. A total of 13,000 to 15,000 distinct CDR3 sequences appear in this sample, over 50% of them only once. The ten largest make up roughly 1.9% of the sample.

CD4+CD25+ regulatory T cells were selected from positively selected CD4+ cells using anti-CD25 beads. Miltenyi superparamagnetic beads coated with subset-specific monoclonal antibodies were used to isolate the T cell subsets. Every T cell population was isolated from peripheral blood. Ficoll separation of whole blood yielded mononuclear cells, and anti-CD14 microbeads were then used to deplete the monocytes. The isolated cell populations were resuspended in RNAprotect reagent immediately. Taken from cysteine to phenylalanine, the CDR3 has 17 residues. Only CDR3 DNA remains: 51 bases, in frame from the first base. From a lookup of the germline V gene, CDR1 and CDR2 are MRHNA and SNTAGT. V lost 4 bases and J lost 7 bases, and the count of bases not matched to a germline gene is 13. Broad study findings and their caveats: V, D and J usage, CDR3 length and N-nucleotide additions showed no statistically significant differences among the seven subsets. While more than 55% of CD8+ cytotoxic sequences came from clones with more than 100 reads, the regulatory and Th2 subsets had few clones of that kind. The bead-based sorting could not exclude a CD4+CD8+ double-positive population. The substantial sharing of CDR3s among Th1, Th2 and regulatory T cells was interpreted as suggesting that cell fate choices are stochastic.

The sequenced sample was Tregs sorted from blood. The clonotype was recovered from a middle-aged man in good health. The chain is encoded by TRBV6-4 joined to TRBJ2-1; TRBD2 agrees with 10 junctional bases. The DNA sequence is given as TGTGCCAGCAGTGCCGCCCCGGGGCTAGCGGGAGTGAATGAGCAGTTCTTC. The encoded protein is CASSAAPGLAGVNEQFF.